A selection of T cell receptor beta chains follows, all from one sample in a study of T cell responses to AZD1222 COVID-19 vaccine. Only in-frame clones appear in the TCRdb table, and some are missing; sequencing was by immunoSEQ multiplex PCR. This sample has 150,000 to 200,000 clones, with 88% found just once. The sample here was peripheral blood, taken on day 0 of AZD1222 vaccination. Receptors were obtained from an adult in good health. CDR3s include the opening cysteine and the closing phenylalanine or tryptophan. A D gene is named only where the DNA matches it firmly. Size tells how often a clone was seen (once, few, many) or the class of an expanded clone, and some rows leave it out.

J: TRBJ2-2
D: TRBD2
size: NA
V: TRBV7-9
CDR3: CASSLGLAENTGELFF
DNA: TGTGCCAGCAGCTTAGGGCTAGCGGAGAACACCGGGGAGCTGTTTTTT

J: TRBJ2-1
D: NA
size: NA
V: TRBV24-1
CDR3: CATSDAGDNEQFF
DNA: TGTGCCACCAGTGACGCCGGGGACAATGAGCAGTTCTTC

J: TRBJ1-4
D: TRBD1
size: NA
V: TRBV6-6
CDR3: CASRRGQTFREKLFF
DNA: TGTGCCAGCAGACGGGGACAGACTTTTCGAGAAAAACTGTTTTTT

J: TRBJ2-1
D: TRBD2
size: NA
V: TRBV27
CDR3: CASSSAGELPNEQFF
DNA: TGTGCCAGCAGTTCGGCGGGGGAACTTCCCAATGAGCAGTTCTTC

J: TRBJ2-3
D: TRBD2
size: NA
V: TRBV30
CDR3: CAWSVGRGGRIADTQYF
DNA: TGTGCCTGGAGTGTCGGCCGGGGGGGCCGGATCGCAGATACGCAGTATTTT

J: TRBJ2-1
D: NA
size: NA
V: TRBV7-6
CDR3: CASSLIGPGSNEQFF
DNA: TGTGCCAGCAGCTTAATTGGTCCGGGGAGTAATGAGCAGTTCTTC

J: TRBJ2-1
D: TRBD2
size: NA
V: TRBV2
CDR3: CASSEARVAGKNEQFF
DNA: TGTGCCAGCAGTGAAGCGCGGGTAGCGGGAAAGAATGAGCAGTTCTTC

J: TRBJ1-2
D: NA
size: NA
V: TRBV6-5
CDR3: CATTTDYGYTF
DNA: TGTGCCACCACGACGGACTATGGCTACACCTTC

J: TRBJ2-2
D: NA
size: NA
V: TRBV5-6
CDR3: CASSLPTAGELFF
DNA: TGTGCCAGCAGCCTGCCGACAGCCGGGGAGCTGTTTTTT

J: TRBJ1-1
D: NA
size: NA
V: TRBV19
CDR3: CASSPENSANTEAFF
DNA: TGTGCCAGTAGCCCTGAAAATTCAGCGAACACTGAAGCTTTCTTT

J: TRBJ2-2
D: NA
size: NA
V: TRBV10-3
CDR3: CAIKDDANTGELFF
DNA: TGTGCCATCAAGGACGACGCGAACACCGGGGAGCTGTTTTTT

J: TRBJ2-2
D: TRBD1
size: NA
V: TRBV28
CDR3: CASRATGFTGELFF
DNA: TGTGCCAGCAGGGCGACAGGGTTCACCGGGGAGCTGTTTTTT

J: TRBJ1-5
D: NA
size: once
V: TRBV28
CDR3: CASSSQGRISNQPQHF
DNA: TGTGCCAGCAGTTCACAGGGAAGGATCAGCAATCAGCCCCAGCATTTT

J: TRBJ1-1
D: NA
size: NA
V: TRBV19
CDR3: CASSIDLSRVRTNTEAFF
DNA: TGTGCCAGTAGTATAGATCTTTCCCGGGTTCGGACCAACACTGAAGCTTTCTTT

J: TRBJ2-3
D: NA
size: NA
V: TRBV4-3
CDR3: CASSQDWADTQYF
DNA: TGCGCCAGCAGCCAAGATTGGGCAGATACGCAGTATTTT

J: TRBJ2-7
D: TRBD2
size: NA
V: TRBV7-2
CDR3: CASSLVLAGYEQYF
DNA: TGTGCCAGCAGCTTAGTATTAGCGGGATACGAGCAGTACTTC

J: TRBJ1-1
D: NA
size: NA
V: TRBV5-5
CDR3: CASSSVPHGEAFF
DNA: TGTGCCAGCAGCTCCGTGCCCCATGGGGAAGCTTTCTTT

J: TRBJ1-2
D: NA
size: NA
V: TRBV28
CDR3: CASSLGTANYGYTF
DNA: TGTGCCAGCAGTTTAGGGACGGCTAACTATGGCTACACCTTC

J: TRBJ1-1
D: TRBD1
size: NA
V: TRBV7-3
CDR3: CASSSTGGETEAFF
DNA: TGTGCCAGCAGCTCCACAGGGGGGGAAACTGAAGCTTTCTTT

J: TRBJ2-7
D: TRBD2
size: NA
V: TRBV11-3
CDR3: CASSFGGAYEQYF
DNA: TGTGCCAGCAGCTTCGGGGGGGCGTACGAGCAGTACTTC

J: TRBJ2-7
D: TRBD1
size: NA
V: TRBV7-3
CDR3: CASSSPTGAVEYF
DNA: TGTGCCAGCAGCTCCCCAACAGGGGCCGTGGAGTACTTC

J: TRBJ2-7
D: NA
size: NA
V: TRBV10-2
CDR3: CASSSDRTYEQYF
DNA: TGCGCCAGCAGTTCGGACAGAACCTACGAGCAGTACTTC

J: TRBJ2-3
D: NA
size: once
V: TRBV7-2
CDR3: CASSPVGPKDTQYF
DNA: TGTGCCAGCAGCCCTGTGGGACCCAAAGATACGCAGTATTTT

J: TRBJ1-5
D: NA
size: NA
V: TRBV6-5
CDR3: CASSYKGYSNQPQHF
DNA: TGTGCCAGCAGTTACAAGGGGTATAGCAATCAGCCCCAGCATTTT

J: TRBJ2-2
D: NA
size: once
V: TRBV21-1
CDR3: CASSKFGPNTGELFF
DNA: TGTGCCAGCAGCAAATTCGGACCGAACACCGGGGAGCTGTTTTTT

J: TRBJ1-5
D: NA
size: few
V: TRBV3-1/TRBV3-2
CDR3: CASSLRGSNQPQHF
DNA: TGTGCCAGCAGCCTTAGGGGTAGCAATCAGCCCCAGCATTTT

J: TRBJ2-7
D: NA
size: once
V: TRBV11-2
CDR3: CASSPSGGASYEQYF
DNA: TGTGCCAGCAGCCCCTCGGGGGGCGCATCTTACGAGCAGTACTTC

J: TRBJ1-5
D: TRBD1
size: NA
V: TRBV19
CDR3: CASTARGSLFGNQPQHF
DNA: TGTGCCAGTACGGCCAGGGGGTCTCTATTTGGCAATCAGCCCCAGCATTTT

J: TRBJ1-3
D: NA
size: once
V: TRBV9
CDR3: CASSVSPTGLSGNTIYF
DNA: TGTGCCAGCAGCGTAAGCCCGACAGGCCTCTCTGGAAACACCATATATTTT

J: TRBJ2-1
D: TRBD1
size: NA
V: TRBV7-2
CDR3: CASSSGTGSFNEQFF
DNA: TGTGCCAGCAGTTCCGGGACAGGGAGTTTTAATGAGCAGTTCTTC

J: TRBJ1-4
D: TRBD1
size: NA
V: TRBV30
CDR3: CAWSGGQATNEKLFF
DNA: TGTGCCTGGAGTGGCGGACAGGCAACTAATGAAAAACTGTTTTTT

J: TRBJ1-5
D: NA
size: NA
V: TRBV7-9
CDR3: CASGGASNQPQHF
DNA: TGTGCCAGCGGGGGGGCTAGCAATCAGCCCCAGCATTTT

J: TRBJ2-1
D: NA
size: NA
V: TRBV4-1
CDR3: CASSDHRSSYNEQFF
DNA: TGCGCCAGCAGCGACCATCGAAGCTCCTACAATGAGCAGTTCTTC

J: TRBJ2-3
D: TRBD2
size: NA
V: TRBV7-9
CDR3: CASSDTAGLIDTQYF
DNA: TGTGCCAGCAGCGATACAGCGGGGCTGATAGATACGCAGTATTTT

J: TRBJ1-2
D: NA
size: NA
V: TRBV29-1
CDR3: CSVDFGLSYTF
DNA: TGCAGCGTTGATTTTGGGCTTTCCTACACCTTC

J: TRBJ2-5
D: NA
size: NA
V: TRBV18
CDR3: CASSPLGSSQETQYF
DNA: TGTGCCAGCTCTCCGCTGGGGTCCAGCCAAGAGACCCAGTACTTC

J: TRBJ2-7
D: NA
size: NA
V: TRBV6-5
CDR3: CASSYGRESTEQYF
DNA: TGTGCCAGCAGTTACGGCAGAGAGTCAACCGAGCAGTACTTC

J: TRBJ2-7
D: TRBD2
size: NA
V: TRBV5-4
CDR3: CASSPAGDLPYEQYF
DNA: TGTGCCAGCAGCCCAGCGGGGGACCTACCTTACGAGCAGTACTTC

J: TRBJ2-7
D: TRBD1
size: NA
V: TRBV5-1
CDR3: CASTKITGQSYEQYF
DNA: TGCGCCAGCACCAAAATCACGGGACAGAGCTACGAGCAGTACTTC

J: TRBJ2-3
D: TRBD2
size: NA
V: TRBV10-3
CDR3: CAISPGLASDTQYF
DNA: TGTGCCATCAGCCCGGGACTAGCGTCCGATACGCAGTATTTT

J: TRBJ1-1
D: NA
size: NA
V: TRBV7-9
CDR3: CASSLVGAEAFF
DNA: TGTGCCAGCAGCTTAGTAGGGGCTGAAGCTTTCTTT

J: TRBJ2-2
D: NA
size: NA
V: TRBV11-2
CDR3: CASSPSVNTGELFF
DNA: TGTGCCAGCAGTCCCAGCGTAAACACCGGGGAGCTGTTTTTT

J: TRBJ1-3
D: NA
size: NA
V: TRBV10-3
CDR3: CAISEGSFSGNTIYF
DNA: TGTGCCATCAGTGAGGGCAGCTTCTCTGGAAACACCATATATTTT

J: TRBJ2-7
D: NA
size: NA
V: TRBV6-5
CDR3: CASRGGYEQYF
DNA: TGTGCCAGCAGAGGGGGGTACGAGCAGTACTTC

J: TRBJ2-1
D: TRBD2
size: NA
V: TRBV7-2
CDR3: CASSHGGVNYNEQFF
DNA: TGTGCCAGCAGCCATGGGGGGGTGAACTACAATGAGCAGTTCTTC

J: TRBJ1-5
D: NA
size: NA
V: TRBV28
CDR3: CASSLWKGSNQPQHF
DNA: TGTGCCAGCAGTTTATGGAAAGGTAGCAATCAGCCCCAGCATTTT

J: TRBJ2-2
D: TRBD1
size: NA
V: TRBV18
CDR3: CASSLIDRGHGGELFF
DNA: TGTGCCAGCTCACTCATCGACAGGGGGCACGGCGGGGAGCTGTTTTTT